This T cell receptor beta chain was profiled in a study of T cell changes during pregnancy in multiple sclerosis. Clones were sequenced by immunoSEQ multiplex PCR, and TCRdb holds only the in-frame ones, with some missing. Of around 69,000 clones listed, roughly 91% are singletons. V shed 6 bases and J shed 1 base, with 12 bases lying between them. Germline CDR1 is PRHDT and CDR2 is FYEKMQ (reference sequence). This CDR3 region has 14 residues. This clone has only one observation. The chain combines TRBV13 with TRBJ1-2; tentatively, D is TRBD1 (6 bases). The sequence was collected from a female donor with multiple sclerosis, enrolled in a pregnancy study. The sequenced sample was peripheral blood, obtained in the third trimester of pregnancy. The CDR3 DNA sequence: TGTGCCAGCAGGGAACAGGGTTTTAACTATGGCTACACCTTC. This encodes CASREQGFNYGYTF.